The T cell receptor (beta chain) described here comes from a study of a mutant IDH1 vaccine in newly diagnosed glioma. Study at large: The study started vaccination 4-6 weeks after radiotherapy alone, or with temozolomide cycles. Prior therapy was radiotherapy, temozolomide, or both; most received both. Males made up about 60% and females approximately 38% of treated patients, whose mean age was approximately 44 years.

Here immunoSEQ multiplex PCR was the method, and the copy in TCRdb shows in-frame clones only, minus some. The table lists 30,000 to 45,000 clones, about 84% of them singletons. Details on this clone: Its target is unknown.

The time point is: week 5, during vaccination. Mutant IDH1 20-mer peptide, at 300 ug, made up each vaccine dose, with topical imiquimod. In every donor, the tumor was a new WHO grade 3 or 4 IDH1-mutant, ATRX-lost astrocytoma. Trimming took 8 bases from V and 2 from J; bases not matched to a gene: 11. The germline V gene encodes CDR1 SNHLY and CDR2 FYNNEI. The length of the CDR3 is 15 residues. V usage is TRBV2 and J usage is TRBJ2-5; 7 bases align to TRBD2. Sequences were derived from PBMCs, sampled from a glioma patient whose treatment included an IDH1 peptide vaccine. The TCR comes from a middle-aged man with glioma. CDR3 protein: CASLAQGGWQETQYF. CDR3 sequence (DNA): TGTGCCAGCCTAGCCCAGGGAGGGTGGCAAGAGACCCAGTACTTC.